The rows below give T cell receptor beta chains drawn from one sample of a study of T-cell reconstitution after alpha-beta-depleted transplantation in children. One entry per CDR3 protein, called by TCRdb with MiXCR from the PCR reads. Seen here are 150,000 to 250,000 distinct CDR3 sequences, roughly 6.3% observed once, and the top ten hold 4.5%. This specimen consisted of PBMCs, obtained before TCRalphabeta/CD19-depleted stem cell transplant. The origin of the receptors is a girl under two years old with combined immunodeficiency, due to receive a stem cell transplant. CDR3s include the opening cysteine and the closing phenylalanine or tryptophan. The D gene is left open where the match is weak. A clone size is listed for some rows: how often the clone was seen (once, few, many), or a class if it is expanded.

j_call,clone_size,d_call,v_call,cdr3_aa,cdr3_nt
TRBJ1-5,-,-,TRBV6-5,CASSYSGQGIEPQHF,TGTGCCAGCAGTTACTCGGGGCAGGGGATAGAGCCCCAGCATTTT
TRBJ1-1,many,-,TRBV29-1,CSVGGTEAFF,TGCAGCGTAGGGGGCACTGAAGCTTTCTTT
TRBJ2-3,few,-,TRBV7-2,CASSLAGPGTDTQYF,TGTGCCAGCAGCTTAGCGGGCCCCGGCACAGATACGCAGTATTTT
TRBJ1-2,many,-,TRBV5-6,CASSWGYREDYGYTF,TGTGCCAGCAGCTGGGGATACAGGGAGGACTATGGCTACACCTTC
TRBJ1-2,many,-,TRBV20-1,CSARNRTKGTTYGYTF,TGCAGTGCTAGAAACAGGACCAAGGGGACAACTTATGGCTACACCTTC
TRBJ2-1,many,TRBD2,TRBV20-1,CSARTSGRNEQFF,TGCAGTGCTCGGACTAGCGGGAGGAATGAGCAGTTCTTC
TRBJ2-2,many,-,TRBV12-3/TRBV12-4,CASNTGAIGRELFF,TGTGCCAGCAACACTGGGGCTATCGGCCGGGAGCTGTTTTTT
TRBJ1-1,many,-,TRBV12-5,CASGLRHLNTEAFF,TGTGCTAGTGGTTTAAGACATTTGAACACTGAAGCTTTCTTT
TRBJ2-5,many,TRBD2,TRBV6-2/TRBV6-3,CASRRLAGELQETQYF,TGTGCCAGCAGAAGACTAGCGGGAGAACTCCAAGAGACCCAGTACTTC
TRBJ2-1,many,TRBD2,TRBV15,CATTYRTSGNNEQFF,TGTGCCACCACATATAGGACTAGCGGTAACAATGAGCAGTTCTTC
TRBJ2-1,many,-,TRBV6-5,CASSYSKFSYNEQFF,TGTGCCAGCAGTTACTCTAAATTTTCCTACAATGAGCAGTTCTTC
TRBJ2-7,many,TRBD1,TRBV5-5,CASSWTGGYEQYF,TGTGCCAGCAGCTGGACAGGGGGCTACGAGCAGTACTTC
TRBJ2-7,many,TRBD1,TRBV6-2/TRBV6-3,CASSPLRGNYEQYF,TGTGCCAGCAGTCCCCTCAGGGGGAACTACGAGCAGTACTTC
TRBJ2-7,many,TRBD2,TRBV12-3/TRBV12-4,CASSYSIRLAGSEQYF,TGTGCCAGCAGTTATAGTATTCGACTAGCGGGGTCAGAGCAGTACTTC
TRBJ2-7,many,TRBD1,TRBV7-2,CASSFTGGYEQYF,TGTGCCAGCAGCTTCACAGGGGGCTACGAGCAGTACTTC
TRBJ1-5,many,TRBD1,TRBV10-3,CAIRGQGSNQPQHF,TGTGCCATCAGGGGACAGGGTAGCAATCAGCCCCAGCATTTT
TRBJ1-2,few,TRBD1,TRBV7-9,CASSFRPSQQGLPTF,TGTGCCAGCAGCTTCCGTCCGTCTCAACAGGGGCTTCCTACCTTC
TRBJ2-1,many,TRBD2,TRBV29-1,CSVEDAGGYNEQFF,TGCAGCGTTGAAGATGCGGGAGGTTACAATGAGCAGTTCTTC
TRBJ2-7,many,TRBD1,TRBV30,CAWSRLGQGFAEQYF,TGTGCCTGGAGTCGGCTGGGACAGGGATTCGCCGAGCAGTACTTC
TRBJ2-7,many,-,TRBV5-1,CASSSGRLYEQYF,TGCGCCAGCAGCTCAGGGCGGCTCTACGAGCAGTACTTC
TRBJ1-1,many,-,TRBV9,CASSVLQTGRTEAFF,TGTGCCAGCAGCGTCCTCCAGACTGGGAGAACTGAAGCTTTCTTT
TRBJ2-3,many,TRBD1,TRBV12-3/TRBV12-4,CASSLRWTGGTDTQYF,TGTGCCAGCAGCCTCCGGTGGACAGGCGGCACAGATACGCAGTATTTT
TRBJ2-7,many,TRBD2,TRBV12-3/TRBV12-4,CASSRGGGPYEQYF,TGTGCCAGCAGTCGGGGCGGGGGGCCCTACGAGCAGTACTTC
TRBJ2-6,many,TRBD2,TRBV28,CASSVAGLSSGANVLTF,TGTGCCAGCAGTGTAGCGGGACTTAGCTCTGGGGCCAACGTCCTGACTTTC
TRBJ2-4,many,-,TRBV7-9,CASSLIQGFPQYF,TGTGCCAGCAGCTTAATTCAGGGGTTTCCTCAGTACTTC
TRBJ2-7,many,-,TRBV7-2,CASSRRGSYEQYF,TGTGCCAGCAGCCGCAGAGGATCCTACGAGCAGTACTTC
TRBJ2-5,many,-,TRBV29-1,CSVLRDNVYQETQYF,TGCAGCGTTCTCCGGGACAACGTGTACCAAGAGACCCAGTACTTC
TRBJ2-3,many,-,TRBV12-3/TRBV12-4,CATLPTPDPLDTQYF,TGTGCCACCCTCCCGACTCCGGACCCACTAGATACGCAGTATTTT
TRBJ2-1,many,-,TRBV20-1,CSARLANYNEQFF,TGCAGTGCTAGACTCGCCAACTACAATGAGCAGTTCTTC